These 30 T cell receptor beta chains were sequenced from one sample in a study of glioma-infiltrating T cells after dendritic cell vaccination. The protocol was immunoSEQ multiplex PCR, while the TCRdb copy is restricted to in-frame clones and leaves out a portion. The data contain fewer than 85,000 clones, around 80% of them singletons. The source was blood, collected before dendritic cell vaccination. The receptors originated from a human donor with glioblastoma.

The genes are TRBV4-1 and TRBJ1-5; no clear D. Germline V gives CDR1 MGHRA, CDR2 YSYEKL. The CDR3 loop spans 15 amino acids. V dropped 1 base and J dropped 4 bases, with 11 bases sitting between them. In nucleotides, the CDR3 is TGCGCCAGCAGCCAAGGAGGTGTCCAAAATCAGCCCCAGCATTTT. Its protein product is CASSQGGVQNQPQHF.

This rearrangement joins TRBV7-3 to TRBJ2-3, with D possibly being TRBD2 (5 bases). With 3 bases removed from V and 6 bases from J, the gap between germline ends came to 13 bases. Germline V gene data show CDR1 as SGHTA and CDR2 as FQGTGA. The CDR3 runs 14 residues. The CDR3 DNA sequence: TGTGCCAGCAGCTTTCTAGCAACTCGGGATACGCAGTATTTT. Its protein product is CASSFLATRDTQYF.

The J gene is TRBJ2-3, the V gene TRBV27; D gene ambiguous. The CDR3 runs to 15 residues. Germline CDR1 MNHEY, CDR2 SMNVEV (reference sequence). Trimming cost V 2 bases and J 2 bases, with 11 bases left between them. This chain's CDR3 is CASSLGNSLTDTQYF. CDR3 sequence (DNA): TGTGCCAGCAGTTTAGGTAACAGCCTCACAGATACGCAGTATTTT.

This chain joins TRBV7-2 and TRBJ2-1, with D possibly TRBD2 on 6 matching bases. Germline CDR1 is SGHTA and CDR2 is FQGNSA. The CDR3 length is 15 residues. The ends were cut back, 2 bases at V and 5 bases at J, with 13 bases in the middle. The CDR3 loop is CASSLRGTRHNEQFF. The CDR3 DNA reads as TGTGCCAGCAGCTTACGGGGGACTCGCCACAATGAGCAGTTCTTC.

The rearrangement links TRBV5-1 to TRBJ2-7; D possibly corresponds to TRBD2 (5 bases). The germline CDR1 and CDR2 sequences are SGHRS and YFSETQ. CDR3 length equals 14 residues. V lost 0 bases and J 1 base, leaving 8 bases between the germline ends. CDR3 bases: TGCGCCAGCAGCTTGGAGTCGGGATCCTACGAGCAGTACTTC. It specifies CASSLESGSYEQYF.

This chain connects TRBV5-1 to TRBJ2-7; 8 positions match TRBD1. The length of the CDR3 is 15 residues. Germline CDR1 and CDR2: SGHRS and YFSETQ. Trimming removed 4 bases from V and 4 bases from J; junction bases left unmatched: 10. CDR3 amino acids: CASSPGSGGRYEQYV. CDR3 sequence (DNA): TGCGCCAGCAGCCCGGGCTCAGGGGGCAGGTACGAGCAGTACGTC.

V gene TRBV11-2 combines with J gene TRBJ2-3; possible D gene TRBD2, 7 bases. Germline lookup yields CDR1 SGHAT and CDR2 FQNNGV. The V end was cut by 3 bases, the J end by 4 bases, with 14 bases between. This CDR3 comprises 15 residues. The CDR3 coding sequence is TGTGCCAGCAGCTTGGGGGGGCCCCCCGCAGATACGCAGTATTTT. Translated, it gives CASSLGGPPADTQYF.

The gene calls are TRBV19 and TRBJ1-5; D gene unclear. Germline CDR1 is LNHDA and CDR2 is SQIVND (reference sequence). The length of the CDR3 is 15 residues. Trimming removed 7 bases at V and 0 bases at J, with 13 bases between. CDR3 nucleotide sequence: TGTGCCAGTAATTTTGACTACTATAGCAATCAGCCCCAGCATTTT. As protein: CASNFDYYSNQPQHF.

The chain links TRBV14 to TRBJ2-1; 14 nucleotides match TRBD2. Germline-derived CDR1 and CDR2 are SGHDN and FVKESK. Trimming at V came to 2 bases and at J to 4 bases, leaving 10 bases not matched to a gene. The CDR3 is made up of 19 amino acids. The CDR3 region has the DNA TGTGCCAGCAGCCAACGACTAGCGGGAGGGCCAGCGGGGTACAATGAGCAGTTCTTC. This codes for CASSQRLAGGPAGYNEQFF.

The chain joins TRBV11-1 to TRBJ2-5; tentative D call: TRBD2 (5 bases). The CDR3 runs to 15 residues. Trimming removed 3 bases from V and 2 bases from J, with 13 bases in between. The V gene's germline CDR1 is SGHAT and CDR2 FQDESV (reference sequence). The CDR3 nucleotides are TGTGCCAGCAGCTTTCACGGGAAAGGTCAAGAGACCCAGTACTTC. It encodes CASSFHGKGQETQYF.

The CDR3 region is CASSQSGAGRTTEAFF. CDR3 nucleotide sequence: TGCGCCAGCAGTCAATCGGGAGCGGGAAGGACCACTGAAGCTTTCTTT. J is TRBJ1-1 and V is TRBV23-1, with no clear D. TRBV23-1 is recorded as an ORF, its role being uncertain. V lost 0 bases to trimming and J lost 4 bases, with 15 bases between them. CDR3 length: 16 amino acids.

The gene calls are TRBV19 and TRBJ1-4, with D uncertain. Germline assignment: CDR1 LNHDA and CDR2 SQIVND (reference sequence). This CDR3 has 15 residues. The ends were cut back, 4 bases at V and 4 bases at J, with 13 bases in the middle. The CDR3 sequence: CASSTDRDYNEKLFF. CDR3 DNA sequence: TGTGCCAGTAGTACAGACCGGGATTATAATGAAAAACTGTTTTTT.

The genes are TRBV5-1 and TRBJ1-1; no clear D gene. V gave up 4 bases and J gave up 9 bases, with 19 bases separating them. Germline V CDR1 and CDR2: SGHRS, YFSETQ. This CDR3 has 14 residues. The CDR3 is CASSDEQPTQQAFF. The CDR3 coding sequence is TGCGCCAGCAGCGATGAACAGCCGACCCAGCAAGCTTTCTTT.

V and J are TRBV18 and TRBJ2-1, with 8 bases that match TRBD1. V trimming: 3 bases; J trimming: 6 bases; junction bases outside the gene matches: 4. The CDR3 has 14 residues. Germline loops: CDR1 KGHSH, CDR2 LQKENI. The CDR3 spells CASSPGQAINEQFF. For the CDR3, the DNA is TGTGCCAGCTCACCGGGACAGGCGATCAATGAGCAGTTCTTC.

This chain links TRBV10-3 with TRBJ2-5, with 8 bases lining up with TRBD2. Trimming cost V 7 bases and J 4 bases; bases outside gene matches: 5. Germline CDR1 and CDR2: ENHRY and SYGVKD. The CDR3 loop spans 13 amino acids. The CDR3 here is CAINGRASETQYF. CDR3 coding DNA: TGTGCCATCAACGGGAGGGCCTCAGAGACCCAGTACTTC.

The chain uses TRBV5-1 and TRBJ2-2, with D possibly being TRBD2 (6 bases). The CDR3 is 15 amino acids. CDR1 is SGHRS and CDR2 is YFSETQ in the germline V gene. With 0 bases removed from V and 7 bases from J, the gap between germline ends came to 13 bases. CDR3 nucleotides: TGCGCCAGCAGCTTGGAAAGCGGGCTAGTCGGGGAGCTGTTTTTT. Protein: CASSLESGLVGELFF.

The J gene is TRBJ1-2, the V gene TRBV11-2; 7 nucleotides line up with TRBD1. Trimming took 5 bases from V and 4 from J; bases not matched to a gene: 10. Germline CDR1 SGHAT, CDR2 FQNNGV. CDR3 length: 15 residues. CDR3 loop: CASSPIRTGAYGYTF. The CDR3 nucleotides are TGTGCCAGCAGCCCAATCCGGACAGGAGCCTATGGCTACACCTTC.

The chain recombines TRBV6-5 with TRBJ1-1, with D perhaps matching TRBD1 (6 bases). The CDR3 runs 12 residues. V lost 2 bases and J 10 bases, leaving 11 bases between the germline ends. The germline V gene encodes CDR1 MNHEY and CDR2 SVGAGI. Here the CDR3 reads CASSYLQGSAFF. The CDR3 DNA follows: TGTGCCAGCAGTTACCTACAGGGTTCAGCTTTCTTT.

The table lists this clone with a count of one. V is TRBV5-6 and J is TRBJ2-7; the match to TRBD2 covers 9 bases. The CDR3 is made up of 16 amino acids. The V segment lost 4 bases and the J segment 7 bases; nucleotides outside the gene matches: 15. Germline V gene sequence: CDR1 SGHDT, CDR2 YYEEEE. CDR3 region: CASSDGSGRGVEEQYV. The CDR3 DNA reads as TGTGCCAGCAGCGACGGTAGCGGGAGAGGAGTCGAGGAGCAGTACGTC.

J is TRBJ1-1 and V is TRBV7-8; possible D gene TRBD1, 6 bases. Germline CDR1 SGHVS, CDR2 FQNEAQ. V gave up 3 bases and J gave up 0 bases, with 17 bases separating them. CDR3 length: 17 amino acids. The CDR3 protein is CASSFPPDRFMNTEAFF. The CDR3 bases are TGTGCCAGCAGCTTCCCACCCGACAGGTTCATGAACACTGAAGCTTTCTTT.

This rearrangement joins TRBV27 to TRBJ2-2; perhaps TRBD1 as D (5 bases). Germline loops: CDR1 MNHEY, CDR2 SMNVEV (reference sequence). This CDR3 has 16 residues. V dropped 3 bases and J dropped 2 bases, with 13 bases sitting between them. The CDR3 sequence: CASSFRSQGNTGELFF. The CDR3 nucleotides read TGTGCCAGCAGTTTTCGGAGTCAGGGAAACACCGGGGAGCTGTTTTTT.

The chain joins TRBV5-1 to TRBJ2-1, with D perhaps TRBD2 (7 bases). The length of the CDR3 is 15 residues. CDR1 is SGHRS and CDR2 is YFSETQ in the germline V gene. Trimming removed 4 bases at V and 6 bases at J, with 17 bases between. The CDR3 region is CASSLGGQVGNEQFF. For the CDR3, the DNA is TGCGCCAGCAGCCTCGGGGGGCAGGTGGGCAATGAGCAGTTCTTC. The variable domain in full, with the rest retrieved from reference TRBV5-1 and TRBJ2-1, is KAGVTQTPRYLIKTRGQQVTLSCSPISGHRSVSWYQQTPGQGLQFLFEYFSETQRNKGNFPGRFSGRQFSNSRSEMNVSTLELGDSALYLCASSLGGQVGNEQFFGPGTRLTVL.

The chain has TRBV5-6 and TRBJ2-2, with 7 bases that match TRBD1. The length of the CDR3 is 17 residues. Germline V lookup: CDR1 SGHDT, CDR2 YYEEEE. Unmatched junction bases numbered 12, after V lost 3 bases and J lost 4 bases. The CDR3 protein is CASSSDRERVITGELFF. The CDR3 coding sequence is TGTGCCAGCAGCTCTGACAGGGAACGTGTAATCACCGGGGAGCTGTTTTTT.

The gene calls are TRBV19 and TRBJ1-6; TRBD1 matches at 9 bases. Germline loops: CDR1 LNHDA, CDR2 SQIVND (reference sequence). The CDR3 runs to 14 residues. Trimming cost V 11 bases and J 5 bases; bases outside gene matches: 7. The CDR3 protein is CAGGTGGNNSPLHF. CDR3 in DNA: TGTGCCGGGGGTACAGGGGGCAATAATTCACCCCTCCACTTT.

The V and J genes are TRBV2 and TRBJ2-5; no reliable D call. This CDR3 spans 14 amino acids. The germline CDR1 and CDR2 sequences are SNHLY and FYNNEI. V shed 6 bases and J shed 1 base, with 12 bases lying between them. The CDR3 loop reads CASSPAHLQETQYF. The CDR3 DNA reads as TGTGCCAGCAGCCCCGCGCACCTCCAAGAGACCCAGTACTTC.

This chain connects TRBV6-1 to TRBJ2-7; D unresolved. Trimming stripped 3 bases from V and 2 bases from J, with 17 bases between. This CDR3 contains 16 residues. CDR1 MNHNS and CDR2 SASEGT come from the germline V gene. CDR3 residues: CASSDYSAQATYEQYV. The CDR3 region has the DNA TGTGCCAGCAGTGATTATTCGGCGCAGGCTACCTACGAGCAGTACGTC.

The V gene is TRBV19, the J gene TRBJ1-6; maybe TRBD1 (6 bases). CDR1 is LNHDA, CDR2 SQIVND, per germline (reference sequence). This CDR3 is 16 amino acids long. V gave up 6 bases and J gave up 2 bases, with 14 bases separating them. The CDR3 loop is CASSDLDSAYNSPLHF. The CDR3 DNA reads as TGTGCCAGTAGCGATTTGGACAGCGCCTATAATTCACCCCTCCACTTT.

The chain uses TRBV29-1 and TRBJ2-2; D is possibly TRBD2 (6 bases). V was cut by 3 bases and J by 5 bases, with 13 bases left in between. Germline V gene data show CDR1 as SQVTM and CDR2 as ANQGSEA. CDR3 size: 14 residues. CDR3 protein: CSVEGLYSTGELFF. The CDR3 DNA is TGCAGCGTTGAGGGACTTTACTCTACCGGGGAGCTGTTTTTT.

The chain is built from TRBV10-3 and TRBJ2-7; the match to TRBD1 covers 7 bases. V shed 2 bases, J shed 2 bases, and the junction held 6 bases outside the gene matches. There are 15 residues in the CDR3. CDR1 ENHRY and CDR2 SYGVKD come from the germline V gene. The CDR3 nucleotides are TGTGCCATCAGTGAGACCGGGACAGCTGCCTACGAGCAGTACTTC. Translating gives CAISETGTAAYEQYF.

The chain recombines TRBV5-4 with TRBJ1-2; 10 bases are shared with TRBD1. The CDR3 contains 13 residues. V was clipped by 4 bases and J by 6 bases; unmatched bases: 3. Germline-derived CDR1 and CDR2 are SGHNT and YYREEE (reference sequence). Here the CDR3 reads CASSRGQGNGYTF. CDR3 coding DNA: TGTGCCAGCAGCCGGGGACAGGGGAATGGCTACACCTTC.